Below, one T cell receptor beta chain is given with its context. What it recognizes is unknown. The source of the sample is a study of T cells expressing NK-cell markers. For the study at large: With respect to HCMV, seven of the eight sequenced donors were seropositive, and one was seronegative.

Germline V gene data show CDR1 as SQVTM and CDR2 as ANQGSEA. The CDR3 totals 12 residues. Broader study findings: One observes that, in a few donors, these clonotypes were also the leading ones within the CD3+CD56-NKG2C+ fraction.

TCR beta cDNA was made by 5'RACE template switching with UMIs. TCRdb re-called the 5' RACE reads and catalogs CDR3 proteins one per entry, DNA excluded. The clone table shows roughly 300,000 distinct CDR3 sequences, with the ten largest holding around 4%. This chain uses TRBV29-1 with TRBJ2-5. Material: blood T cells: a sorted CD56 or NKG2C T cell subset, CD4+ or CD8+ T cells, or bulk PBMC T cells (not recorded which). The receptor's source is a woman aged 18 to 75 in good health. The chain's CDR3 is CSATTQWETQYF.